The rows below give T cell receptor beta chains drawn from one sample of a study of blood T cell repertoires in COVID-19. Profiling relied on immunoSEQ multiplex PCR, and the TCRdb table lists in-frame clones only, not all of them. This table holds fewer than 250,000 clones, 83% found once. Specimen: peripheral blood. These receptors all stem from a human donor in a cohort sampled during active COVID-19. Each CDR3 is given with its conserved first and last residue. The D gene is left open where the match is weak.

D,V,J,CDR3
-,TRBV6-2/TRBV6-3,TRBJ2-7,CASSDRFYEQYF
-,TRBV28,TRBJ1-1,CASSFVDRRDTEAFF
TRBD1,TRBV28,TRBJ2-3,CASSLNWPGQAF
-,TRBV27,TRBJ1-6,CASSLDPGIKSPLHF
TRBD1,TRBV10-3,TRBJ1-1,CAISERKGTGAEAFF
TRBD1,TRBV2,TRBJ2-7,CASSRDRGSSYEQYF
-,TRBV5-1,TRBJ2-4,CASSSSTGLAKNIQYF
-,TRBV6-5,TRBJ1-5,CASSSQGIGNQPQHF
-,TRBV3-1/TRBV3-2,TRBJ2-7,CASSQEGRGSYEQYF
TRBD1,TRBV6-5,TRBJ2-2,CASSYGGTGDGELFF
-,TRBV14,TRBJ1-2,CASSQTTGPYGYTF
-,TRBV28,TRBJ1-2,CASSKGRGWGYTF
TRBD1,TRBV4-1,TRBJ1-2,CASSHEDRVYGYTF
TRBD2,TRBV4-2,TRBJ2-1,CASSPRGGRLAGGPIDEQFF
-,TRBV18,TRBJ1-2,CASSPEHSNYGYTF
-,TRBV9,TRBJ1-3,CASSPTHRDSGNTIYF
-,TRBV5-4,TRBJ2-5,CASSGRDKETQYF
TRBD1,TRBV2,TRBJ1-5,CASSERQGNQPQHF
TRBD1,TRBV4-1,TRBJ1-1,CASSPRQGVTEAFF
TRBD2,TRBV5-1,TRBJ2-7,CASSFGPSGGRVWYEQYF
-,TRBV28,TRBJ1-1,CASSLPGTTVFF
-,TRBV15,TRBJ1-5,CATSRDSYSNQPQHF
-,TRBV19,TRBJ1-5,CASSMGRYSNQPQHF
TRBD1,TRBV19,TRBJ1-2,CASSTGTGRYGYTF
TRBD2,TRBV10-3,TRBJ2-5,CAISDLFSGGDSQETQYF
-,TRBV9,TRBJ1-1,CASSVAGSTEAFF
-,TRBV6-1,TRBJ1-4,CASSENGGAGNEKLFF
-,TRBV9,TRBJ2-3,CARAPFRDTQYF
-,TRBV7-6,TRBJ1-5,CASSLGGQSNQPQHF
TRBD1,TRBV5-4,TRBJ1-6,CASSADRGNRSPLHF
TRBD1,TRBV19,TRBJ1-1,CASVRQGGLTEAFF
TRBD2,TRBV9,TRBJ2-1,CASSVGLADYNEQFF
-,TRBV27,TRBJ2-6,CATGVQGGLAGANVLTF
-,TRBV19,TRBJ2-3,CASSLSRTDTQYF
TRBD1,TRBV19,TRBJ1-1,CASSIVRTLGTGQAFF
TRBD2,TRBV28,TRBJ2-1,CASSWSSGLGTVYNEQFF
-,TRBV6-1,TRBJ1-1,CASSEVFDREAFF
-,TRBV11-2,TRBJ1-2,CASSLDWGRTYGYTF
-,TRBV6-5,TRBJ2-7,CASSYSIDTRIYEQYF
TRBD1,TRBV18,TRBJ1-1,CASSLAPGQGTEAFF
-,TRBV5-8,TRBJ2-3,CASSFNVLAIPSTDTQYF
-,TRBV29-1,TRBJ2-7,CSPPLFPSYEQYF
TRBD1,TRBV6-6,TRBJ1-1,CASTLTYRGQNTEAFF
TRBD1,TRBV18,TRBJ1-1,CASSPGTGGTEAFF
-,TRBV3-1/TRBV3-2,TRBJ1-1,CASSQPGVQAFF
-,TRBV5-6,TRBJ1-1,CASSPQGNTEAFF
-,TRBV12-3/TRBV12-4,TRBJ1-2,CASSLNVEGGYTF
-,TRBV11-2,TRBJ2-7,CASSLGTSSYEQYF
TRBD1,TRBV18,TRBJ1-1,CASSRGQGETEAFF
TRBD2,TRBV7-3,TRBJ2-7,CASSLSQAGSSYEQYF
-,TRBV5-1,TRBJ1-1,CASSFDETNTEAFF
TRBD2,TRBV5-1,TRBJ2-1,CASSLGTSYNEQFF